This T cell receptor (beta chain) was observed in a study of a mutant IDH1 vaccine in newly diagnosed glioma. Study overall: Among treated patients, about 62% were male and approximately 40% female, and mean age was about 39 years. Therapy received beforehand was radiotherapy, temozolomide, or both, with most patients given both.

Note on this clone: No antigen is known for it.

As to time point: week 23, last vaccination. Vaccination comprised doses that each held 300 ug of mutant IDH1 20-mer peptide, plus topical imiquimod. Donors harbored newly found WHO grade 3 or 4 IDH1-mutant, ATRX-lost astrocytomas. Study-level findings and limits: Whatever changes occurred in top peripheral T cell clonotypes seemed unrelated to pseudoprogression.

The assay was immunoSEQ multiplex PCR, and TCRdb's table has in-frame clones only and misses some. The repertoire holds tens of thousands of clones, with over 75% as singletons. This specimen consisted of PBMCs, obtained from a glioma patient whose treatment included an IDH1 peptide vaccine. This TCR came from a man younger than 35 with glioma.

The CDR3 protein is CASSRDMPSSGNTIYF. The CDR3 DNA reads as TGTGCCAGCAGCAGAGACATGCCGAGCTCTGGAAACACCATATATTTT. The rearrangement joins TRBV7-2 to TRBJ1-3; D is uncertain. V gave up 5 bases and J gave up 0 bases, with 14 bases separating them. This CDR3 spans 16 amino acids. Germline-derived CDR1 and CDR2 are SGHTA and FQGNSA. The whole variable domain, filled in from reference TRBV7-2 and TRBJ1-3, reads GAGVSQSPSNKVTEKGKDVELRCDPISGHTALYWYRQSLGQGLEFLIYFQGNSAPDKSGLPSDRFSAERTGGSVSTLTIQRTQQEDSAVYLCASSRDMPSSGNTIYFGEGSWLTVV.